This T cell receptor (beta chain) originates from a study of blood T cell repertoires in COVID-19. Looking at the study overall: Recovered status applied to Cohort 3 donors who had two consecutive negative PCRs. It also applied to those with clearance or with symptom resolution.

There are 16 residues in the CDR3. Germline values: CDR1 LNHDA, CDR2 SQIVND (reference sequence). V was cut by 4 bases and J by 5 bases, with 20 bases left in between. The participants were between about 18 and 89 years old and came from 20 to 30 US areas. Some clones are missing from TCRdb's copy, which holds only in-frame ones; the method was immunoSEQ multiplex PCR. The profile shows hundreds of thousands of clones, about 86% of them singletons. This clonotype originated in a woman between 50 and 59 years old in a cohort exposed to, infected with or recovered from COVID-19 (not recorded which). Sequenced sample: PBMCs or T cells enriched from blood (not recorded which). The chain couples TRBV19 to TRBJ1-2, with D tentatively TRBD1 (5 bases). As DNA, the CDR3 is TGTGCCAGTAGTACGGAAGGGGCCTTAGGAGTTTATGGCTACACCTTC. It encodes CASSTEGALGVYGYTF.